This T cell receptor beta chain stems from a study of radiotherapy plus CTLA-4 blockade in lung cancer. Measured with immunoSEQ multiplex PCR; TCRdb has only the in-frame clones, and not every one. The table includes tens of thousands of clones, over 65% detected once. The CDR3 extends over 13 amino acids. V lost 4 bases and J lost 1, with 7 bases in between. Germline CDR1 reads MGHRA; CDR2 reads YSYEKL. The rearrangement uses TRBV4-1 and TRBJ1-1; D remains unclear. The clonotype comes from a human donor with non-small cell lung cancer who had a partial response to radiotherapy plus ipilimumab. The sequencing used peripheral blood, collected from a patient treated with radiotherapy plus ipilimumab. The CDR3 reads CASSRTRNTEAFF. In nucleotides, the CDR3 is TGCGCCAGCAGCCGAACGAGGAACACTGAAGCTTTCTTT.